Listed here are 18 T cell receptor beta chains from one sample, sequenced in a study of Graves' ophthalmopathy and Graves' hyperthyroidism. CDR3 regions of TCR beta were amplified from RNA transcripts. A first-round RT-PCR used HTBI primers, followed by a second-round multiplex PCR. TCRdb recomputed calls from the multiplex PCR reads with MiXCR, one row per CDR3 protein. The profile covers hundreds of thousands of distinct CDR3 sequences, with roughly 41% appearing a single time and 40% to 55% taken by the ten largest. Sequenced sample: peripheral blood. These receptors all stem from an adult man with Graves' ophthalmopathy.

The V gene is TRBV2, the J gene TRBJ2-7; TRBD1 aligns across 10 bases. Germline CDR1 and CDR2: SNHLY and FYNNEI. The CDR3 totals 15 residues. V shed 4 bases and J 2 bases; nucleotides not matched to a gene: 5. The CDR3 DNA is TGTGCCAGCAGTGGACAGGGGGCACGACCCTACGAGCAGTACTTC. This sequence encodes CASSGQGARPYEQYF.

The V gene is TRBV25-1, the J gene TRBJ2-2; TRBD1 matches at 8 bases. V was pared by 10 bases and J by 1 base, with 20 bases of the junction left unmatched. The CDR3 is made up of 19 amino acids. In germline, CDR1 is MGHDK, CDR2 SYGVNS. The CDR3 reads CAISPRASGQAMNTGELFF. DNA of the CDR3: TGTGCCATCAGCCCACGTGCATCGGGACAGGCGATGAACACCGGGGAGCTGTTTTTT.

The chain joins TRBV7-9 to TRBJ1-4, with D possibly matching TRBD1 (6 bases). Germline CDR1 reads SEHNR; CDR2 reads FQNEAQ (reference sequence). Between the trimmed V and J ends, which lost 1 base and 0 bases, there was a span of 6 bases. The CDR3 is made up of 15 amino acids. This CDR3 is CASSLGDTTNEKLFF. The CDR3 DNA is TGTGCCAGCAGCTTAGGGGACACAACTAATGAAAAACTGTTTTTT.

The table lists this clonotype with many counts. The V gene is TRBV7-9, the J gene TRBJ2-7; 7 bases line up with TRBD2. J lost 2 bases, V lost 5 bases, and 6 bases had no gene match. Germline CDR1 SEHNR, CDR2 FQNEAQ (reference sequence). The CDR3 loop spans 14 amino acids. The CDR3 reads CASSRAGRPYEQYF. CDR3 sequence (DNA): TGTGCCAGCAGCCGAGCGGGGAGGCCCTACGAGCAGTACTTC.

The CDR3 DNA sequence: TGTGCCAGTAGTTCCGACGGGACAGGGGGCGGCTACGAGCAGTACTTC. It encodes CASSSDGTGGGYEQYF. V gene TRBV19 combines with J gene TRBJ2-7, with 12 bases that match TRBD1. The germline gives CDR1 LNHDA, CDR2 SQIVND (reference sequence). The CDR3 has 16 residues. With 5 bases clipped from V and 3 bases from J, the junction kept 8 bases outside the gene matches.

This chain connects TRBV15 to TRBJ2-7; 14 bases match TRBD2. From germline, CDR1 is LNHNV and CDR2 YYDKDF (reference sequence). The CDR3 contains 14 residues. The trim removed 5 bases at V and 5 bases at J, leaving 2 bases unmatched. The CDR3 coding sequence is TGTGCCACCAGCGGGACTAGCGGGGGAAACGAGCAGTACTTC. Amino acids: CATSGTSGGNEQYF. The full variable domain, with the rest looked up from reference TRBV15 and TRBJ2-7, is DAMVIQNPRYQVTQFGKPVTLSCSQTLNHNVMYWYQQKSSQAPKLLFHYYDKDFNNEADTPDNFQSRRPNTSFCFLDIRSPGLGDTAMYLCATSGTSGGNEQYFGPGTRLTVT.

The chain links TRBV15 to TRBJ2-3; D remains ambiguous. The V and J ends lost 2 bases and 2 bases respectively, with 2 bases between them. The CDR3 runs to 12 residues. Germline CDR1 reads LNHNV; CDR2 reads YYDKDF (reference sequence). The CDR3 protein is CATSRHTDTQYF. CDR3 nucleotides: TGTGCCACCAGCAGACACACAGATACGCAGTATTTT.

This chain joins TRBV29-1 and TRBJ2-7; 8 positions agree with TRBD2. J was trimmed by 1 base and V by 6 bases; bases with no gene match: 14. This CDR3 has 16 residues. Germline-derived CDR1 and CDR2 are SQVTM and ANQGSEA. The CDR3 region has the DNA TGCAGCGTGGGGGGGTTGGCGGGAGGCCCTTCCTACGAGCAGTACTTC. This translates into CSVGGLAGGPSYEQYF.

CDR3 residues: CASSPRKPGETQYF. Written as DNA, the CDR3 is TGTGCCAGCAGCCCCCGTAAACCCGGGGAGACCCAGTACTTC. The J gene is TRBJ2-5, the V gene TRBV7-9; unclear D gene. The germline CDR1 and CDR2 sequences are SEHNR and FQNEAQ (reference sequence). The V gene lost 5 bases and the J gene lost 5 bases, with 15 bases spanning the gap. CDR3 length equals 14 residues.

A remark on this clonotype: This may come from a read error, since a much larger clone is one base off. This chain joins TRBV11-1 and TRBJ1-6; perhaps TRBD1 as D (5 bases). CDR3 size: 15 residues. Looked up from germline, CDR1 is SGHAT and CDR2 is FQDESV (reference sequence). The DNA for the CDR3 is TGTGGCAGCAGCTTAGCGCCGGGGGAGAGGTCACCCCTCCACTTT. This codes for CGSSLAPGERSPLHF. Variable domain in full (rest from reference TRBV11-1 and TRBJ1-6): EAEVAQSPRYKITEKSQAVAFWCDPISGHATLYWYRQILGQGPELLVQFQDESVVDDSQLPKDRFSAERLKGVDSTLKIQPAELGDSAMYLCGSSLAPGERSPLHFGNGTRLTVT.

The genes are TRBV2 and TRBJ2-7, with D possibly matching TRBD1 (6 bases). The V end was cut by 10 bases, the J end by 1 base, with 14 bases between. Per germline, CDR1 SNHLY and CDR2 FYNNEI. The CDR3 length is 13 residues. As DNA, the CDR3 is TGTGCCATCAATGGACAGATTTCCTACGAGCAGTACTTC. Residues: CAINGQISYEQYF.

In this sample, this clonotype turned up once. The conserved phenylalanine or tryptophan is not found at the CDR3 terminus, so this likely reflects a read error. No DNA is shown, since the ends of the CDR3 on it are uncertain; the CDR3 is the one TCRdb lists. The CDR3 sequence is CASRWGGLTS. V gene TRBV10-1 combines with J gene TRBJ1-3. Per the germline V gene, CDR1 is WNHNN and CDR2 is SYGVQD (reference sequence). The CDR3 region is 10 residues in length, termini included.

This clonotype appeared many times. The chain uses TRBV10-3 and TRBJ1-2; perhaps TRBD1 as D (6 bases). Trimming cost V 10 bases and J 8 bases, with 23 bases left between them. In germline, CDR1 is ENHRY, CDR2 SYGVKD. The CDR3 contains 14 residues. For the CDR3, the DNA is TGTGCCACCATGGTGGGGACATCCCGTGAGGGCTACACCTTC. It encodes CATMVGTSREGYTF.

V usage is TRBV7-8 and J usage is TRBJ2-5; 7 bases are a match to TRBD2. The V and J ends lost 4 bases and 5 bases, in that order; junction bases with no gene match: 7. CDR1 is SGHVS and CDR2 is FQNEAQ in the germline V gene. CDR3 length: 14 amino acids. The CDR3: CASSSGTIGETQYF. The DNA for the CDR3 is TGTGCCAGCAGCTCCGGGACTATTGGGGAGACCCAGTACTTC.

The V and J genes are TRBV2 and TRBJ1-6; 9 bases are shared with TRBD1. The CDR3 is 16 residues long. J was trimmed by 7 bases and V by 5 bases; bases with no gene match: 9. Looked up from germline, CDR1 is SNHLY and CDR2 is FYNNEI. The CDR3 spells CASSFLQGARNSPLHF. The CDR3 nucleotides read TGTGCCAGCAGTTTTTTACAGGGGGCGAGGAATTCACCCCTCCACTTT.

The CDR3 is CAISEIDYYGYTF. The DNA for the CDR3 is TGTGCCATCAGTGAGATTGACTACTATGGCTACACCTTC. V usage is TRBV10-3 and J usage is TRBJ1-2; no firm D call. V lost 2 bases and J 3 bases, leaving 7 bases between the germline ends. The CDR3 is 13 amino acids. The germline V gene has CDR1 ENHRY and CDR2 SYGVKD.

Many counts were recorded for this clonotype. V usage is TRBV29-1 and J usage is TRBJ2-7, with 9 bases matching TRBD1. J gave up 5 bases and V 0 bases, and 8 bases lay outside the gene matches. CDR1 SQVTM and CDR2 ANQGSEA come from the germline V gene. The CDR3 has 15 residues. CDR3 in amino acids: CSVEDSTGGLDEQYF. The CDR3 DNA reads as TGCAGCGTTGAAGATTCGACAGGGGGGCTCGACGAGCAGTACTTC.

This chain connects TRBV11-2 to TRBJ2-2; a weak D match, TRBD1 (6 bases). V lost 7 bases, J lost 6 bases, and 12 bases lay in between. Germline values: CDR1 SGHAT, CDR2 FQNNGV. The CDR3 consists of 13 residues. The CDR3 protein is CASIIGQPGELFF. The CDR3 DNA reads as TGTGCCAGCATAATCGGACAGCCCGGGGAGCTGTTTTTT.